One and the same sample provided the 5 T cell receptor beta chains below, sequenced in a study of OX40 agonist ivuxolimab in advanced cancers. Produced via immunoSEQ multiplex PCR; TCRdb's table is partial and in-frame only. The data contain about 84,000 clones, 80% to 95% of them singletons. The sample was CD4+ or CD8+ T cells sorted from blood, taken in a trial of the OX40 agonist ivuxolimab. The receptors stem from an adult with an advanced solid tumor such as melanoma, head and neck, liver or kidney cancer.

This clone was counted between two and nine times. The chain employs TRBV6-5 and TRBJ1-2, with a possible D match to TRBD1 (6 bases). V was trimmed by 0 bases and J by 3 bases, leaving 11 bases between them. Germline-derived CDR1 and CDR2 are MNHEY and SVGAGI. This CDR3 has 15 residues. CDR3 in amino acids: CASSYSLQGDYGYTF. The CDR3 nucleotides are TGTGCCAGCAGTTACTCATTACAGGGAGACTATGGCTACACCTTC.

The chain carries TRBV11-2 and TRBJ2-1, with 11 bases lining up with TRBD2. J was trimmed by 4 bases and V by 5 bases; bases with no gene match: 4. This CDR3 contains 15 residues. Germline V lookup: CDR1 SGHAT, CDR2 FQNNGV. The CDR3 nucleotides read TGTGCCAGCAGCCCCGGACTAGCGGGTTACAATGAGCAGTTCTTC. As protein: CASSPGLAGYNEQFF.

The rearrangement links TRBV5-1 to TRBJ2-1; TRBD2 agrees at 12 bases. Germline V gives CDR1 SGHRS, CDR2 YFSETQ. J was trimmed by 4 bases and V by 4 bases; bases with no gene match: 3. The CDR3 runs to 15 residues. This CDR3 is CASSMTSGSYNEQFF. CDR3 bases: TGCGCCAGCAGCATGACTAGCGGGAGTTACAATGAGCAGTTCTTC.

This clone was seen only once. This rearrangement joins TRBV7-9 to TRBJ2-2, with 9 bases fitting TRBD2. The CDR3 runs to 15 residues. Germline V CDR1 and CDR2: SEHNR, FQNEAQ (reference sequence). V lost 6 bases, J lost 3 bases, and 5 bases stayed unmatched. The CDR3 sequence is CASSLAGTHTGELFF. CDR3 nucleotide sequence: TGTGCCAGCAGTCTAGCGGGAACGCACACCGGGGAGCTGTTTTTT.

V gene TRBV20-1 combines with J gene TRBJ1-2; 8 nucleotides line up with TRBD1. This CDR3 has 11 amino acids. Germline assignment: CDR1 DFQATT and CDR2 SNEGSKA (reference sequence). Trimming took 6 bases from V and 6 from J; bases not matched to a gene: 3. The CDR3 here is CSARTGNGYTF. As DNA, the CDR3 is TGCAGTGCCCGGACAGGGAATGGCTACACCTTC.